A single T cell receptor (beta chain) is shown here with its context. The CDR3 consists of 15 residues. In germline, CDR1 is LGHDT, CDR2 YNNKEL (reference sequence). V lost 3 bases, J lost 7 bases, and 5 bases stayed unmatched. Per the study methods: Estimation of nucleated cell counts relied on the amplification of reference gene primers. TCRdb keeps only in-frame clones here, not all; method: immunoSEQ multiplex PCR. V, J and clone size are taken as reported in that table, and D and trimming were inferred from the DNA itself. The data contain about 250,000 clones, approximately 82% of them seen just once; the ten biggest clones take up under 5.5%. The data belong to a study of blood T cell repertoires in COVID-19. Study-level information: Donors in the United States, Italy and Spain gave samples during acute or convalescent COVID-19. From T cells, B-cell-depleted T cells, or PBMCs came the material, which was cDNA or gDNA.

The sequencing sample was made of peripheral blood. The sequence was collected from a woman older than 75 with active or convalescent COVID-19. The rearrangement links TRBV3-1 (or the pseudogene TRBV3-2) to TRBJ2-2, with 10 bases identical to TRBD1. The DNA of the CDR3 is TGTGCCAGCAGCCAGGGACAGGGGCATCTCGGGGAGCTGTTTTTT. It codes for CASSQGQGHLGELFF.